The entry that follows covers one T cell receptor (beta chain) sequence. Its antigen remains unknown. Method: immunoSEQ multiplex PCR; TCRdb's copy keeps in-frame clones and lacks some. The table has roughly 75,000 clones, about nine tenths seen once. The germline V gene has CDR1 MDHEN and CDR2 SYDVKM. The CDR3 contains 14 residues. V lost 3 bases to trimming and J lost 2 bases, with 10 bases between them. This entry is derived from a study of OX40 agonist ivuxolimab in advanced cancers. Looking at the study overall: Intravenous ivuxolimab at 0.01 to 10 mg/kg was given to patients every 2 weeks. Three patients had partial responses: one hepatocellular carcinoma, two cutaneous melanoma.

Study results and caveats: Averaged across samples, CD8+ T cells carried more expanded clones than CD4+ did.

The chain uses TRBV28 and TRBJ2-5; D not certain. This clonotype originated in an adult with an advanced solid tumor such as melanoma, head and neck, liver or kidney cancer. The sequences come from CD4+ or CD8+ T cells sorted from blood, collected in a trial of the OX40 agonist ivuxolimab. DNA for the CDR3: TGTGCCAGCAGTTTCCTGACCCAACAAGAGACCCAGTACTTC. This encodes CASSFLTQQETQYF. The complete variable domain, with remaining parts taken from reference TRBV28 and TRBJ2-5, reads DVKVTQSSRYLVKRTGEKVFLECVQDMDHENMFWYRQDPGLGLRLIYFSYDVKMKEKGDIPEGYSVSREKKERFSLILESASTNQTSMYLCASSFLTQQETQYFGPGTRLLVL.